This T cell receptor beta chain derives from a study of T-cell memory formation after mild COVID-19. TCRdb processed the 5' RACE reads anew with MiXCR; each CDR3 protein has one entry. Seen here are about 350,000 distinct CDR3 sequences, approximately 29% observed once, and the top ten hold roughly 13%. The V and J ends lost 5 bases and 1 base, in that order; junction bases with no gene match: 13. This CDR3 has 18 amino acids. Germline V lookup: CDR1 SGHVS, CDR2 FNYEAQ. This clonotype was counted ten times or more. This TCR came from an adult woman who had mild COVID-19 (a few samples of this study predate the infection). Cell type and time point are not known. The chain uses TRBV7-6 and TRBJ2-3, with 9 positions matching TRBD2. The sequenced sample consisted of PBMCs or a T cell subset sorted from them (not recorded which). CDR3 nucleotides: TGTGCCAGCAGCCCCACAGCGGGAGGAGGTCCGGGCACAGATACGCAGTATTTT. It yields the protein CASSPTAGGGPGTDTQYF. Full variable domain (rest looked up from reference TRBV7-6 and TRBJ2-3): GAGVSQSPRYKVTKRGQDVALRCDPISGHVSLYWYRQALGQGPEFLTYFNYEAQQDKSGLPNDRFSAERPEGSISTLTIQRTEQRDSAMYRCASSPTAGGGPGTDTQYFGPGTRLTVL.